The T cell receptor (beta chain) described here comes from a study of blood T cells in healthy people across ages. Study conclusions and caveats: Researchers report that TCR beta diversity correlated strongly with naive T cell percentage.

Next came a second PCR, run for about 7 to 11 cycles, which used a sample-barcoded 5' primer along with a J-beta primer mix. In TCRdb, the 5' RACE reads were re-called with MiXCR into one record per CDR3 protein. The table records 1,800,000 or so distinct CDR3 sequences, around 42% of them present only once. With respect to this clonotype: Its antigen is unknown.

Isolated per sample were at least 6.5 million PBMCs. The clonotype originates from a human donor in good health. The sample consisted of blood.

The CDR3 DNA sequence: TGCAGTGCTAGGGCCGGGACTAGCGGGGACCCTTACAATGAGCAGTTCTTC. It translates to CSARAGTSGDPYNEQFF. The chain has TRBV20-1 and TRBJ2-1; TRBD2 aligns across 13 bases. In germline, CDR1 is DFQATT, CDR2 SNEGSKA (reference sequence). V lost 3 bases and J lost 4; bases outside the gene matches: 9. The CDR3 spans 17 residues.